The 11 T cell receptor beta chains reported below all come from one sample, sequenced in a study of T-cell reconstitution after alpha-beta-depleted transplantation in children. Preparation of the TCRbeta library was carried out with unique molecular identifiers. TCRdb processed the PCR reads anew with MiXCR; each CDR3 protein has one entry. Of some 550,000 distinct CDR3 sequences in the sample, about a sixth were seen once. The sequencing used PBMCs from the stem cell graft donor, collected from the stem cell graft. These receptors all come from a human donor who donated a stem cell graft to a child with acute lymphoblastic leukemia.

This chain connects TRBV7-3 to TRBJ2-1, with TRBD2 as a possible D gene (5 bases). CDR1 is SGHTA, CDR2 FQGTGA, per germline. The CDR3 is 12 residues long. Trimming left V 1 base short and J 9 bases short, with 7 bases between. CDR3 sequence: CASSLNAGEQFF. DNA for the CDR3: TGTGCCAGCAGCTTAAACGCGGGTGAGCAGTTCTTC. Full variable domain (outside the CDR3, taken from reference TRBV7-3 and TRBJ2-1): GAGVSQTPSNKVTEKGKYVELRCDPISGHTALYWYRQSLGQGPEFLIYFQGTGAADDSGLPNDRFFAVRPEGSVSTLKIQRTERGDSAVYLCASSLNAGEQFFGPGTRLTVL.

V is TRBV12-3 or TRBV12-4 and J is TRBJ2-2; a possible D gene is TRBD2 (6 bases). Trimming removed 4 bases from V and 7 bases from J, with 19 bases in between. CDR3 length: 16 residues. This CDR3 is CASSSALGGGIGELFF. The CDR3, as DNA: TGTGCCAGCAGTTCGGCCCTTGGGGGAGGTATCGGGGAGCTGTTTTTT.

V usage is TRBV11-2 and J usage is TRBJ2-3; 13 positions match TRBD2. CDR3 length equals 17 residues. After removal of 5 bases from V and 4 bases from J, the junction contained 9 bases not matched to a gene. Germline CDR1 and CDR2: SGHAT and FQNNGV. In DNA, the CDR3 is TGTGCCAGCAGCCTACTAGCGGGAGGGCTCGGGGCAGATACGCAGTATTTT. This sequence encodes CASSLLAGGLGADTQYF.

The table lists this clonotype with a few counts. V and J are TRBV12-3 or TRBV12-4 and TRBJ2-2; 7 bases are a match to TRBD1. Unmatched junction bases numbered 6, after V lost 6 bases and J lost 2 bases. The CDR3 loop spans 15 amino acids. The DNA of the CDR3 is TGTGCCAGCAGGTCCCGGGACAGTAACACCGGGGAGCTGTTTTTT. Its protein product is CASRSRDSNTGELFF.

V gene TRBV12-3 or TRBV12-4 combines with J gene TRBJ2-7; D might be TRBD1 or TRBD2, each matching 5 bases. Trimming took off 2 bases at V and 1 base at J, with 9 bases between the two ends. The CDR3 sequence is 14 residues long. This CDR3 reads CASSLWGRSYEQYF. In DNA, the CDR3 is TGTGCCAGCAGTTTATGGGGACGGTCCTACGAGCAGTACTTC.

The chain recombines TRBV20-1 with TRBJ1-1, with 8 bases fitting TRBD1. The V gene end was trimmed by 3 bases and the J gene end by 5 bases; junction bases not matched to a gene: 11. The CDR3 is made up of 15 amino acids. Germline lookup yields CDR1 DFQATT and CDR2 SNEGSKA (reference sequence). The CDR3 loop is CSASTVPGGFTEAFF. The CDR3 DNA reads TGCAGTGCTAGTACAGTTCCAGGGGGCTTTACTGAAGCTTTCTTT.

This clonotype was seen a handful of times. The CDR3 loop is CAGCSGGAGANVLTF. The CDR3 nucleotides are TGTGCCGGCTGTTCAGGGGGAGCTGGGGCCAACGTCCTGACTTTC. The chain is built from TRBV12-3 or TRBV12-4 and TRBJ2-6, with 7 nucleotides matching TRBD1. V lost 11 bases to trimming and J lost 2 bases; unmatched junction nucleotides: 9. The CDR3 is 15 amino acids.

This clonotype was recorded a few times. The chain is built from TRBV7-9 and TRBJ2-7; D may match TRBD1 or TRBD2 (5 bases each). The CDR3 spans 15 residues. Trimming shortened V by 5 bases and J by 3 bases, and 17 bases separated the two germline ends. The germline gives CDR1 SEHNR, CDR2 FQNEAQ (reference sequence). This CDR3 is CASSEEGSHYYEQYF. The CDR3 DNA sequence: TGTGCCAGCAGCGAAGAGGGGTCGCACTACTACGAGCAGTACTTC.

The gene calls are TRBV12-3 or TRBV12-4 and TRBJ2-1; D possibly matches TRBD1 or TRBD2 (5 bases each). V was trimmed by 6 bases and J by 4 bases, leaving 16 bases between them. CDR3 length: 15 amino acids. CDR3 coding DNA: TGTGCCAGCAGCCCAACGGGACGTACGTACAATGAGCAGTTCTTC. Translating gives CASSPTGRTYNEQFF.

This clonotype was seen only a few times. The V call is TRBV3-1, the J call TRBJ2-7; D gene unclear. The CDR3 is 15 residues long. V was cut by 0 bases and J by 6 bases, with 15 bases left in between. Germline V CDR1 and CDR2: LGHDT, YNNKEL (reference sequence). The CDR3, as DNA: TGTGCCAGCAGCCAAGAGCAGTTGTTGGTGGGCGAGCAGTACTTC. It encodes CASSQEQLLVGEQYF.

This clonotype was seen a handful of times. The chain uses TRBV5-1 and TRBJ2-2; 7 positions match TRBD1. The ends lost 4 bases at V and 6 bases at J; junction bases unmatched: 3. The germline V gene encodes CDR1 SGHRS and CDR2 YFSETQ. CDR3 length equals 13 residues. The CDR3 DNA is TGCGCCAGCAGCGCAACAGGGGCCGGGGAGCTGTTTTTT. The encoded protein is CASSATGAGELFF.